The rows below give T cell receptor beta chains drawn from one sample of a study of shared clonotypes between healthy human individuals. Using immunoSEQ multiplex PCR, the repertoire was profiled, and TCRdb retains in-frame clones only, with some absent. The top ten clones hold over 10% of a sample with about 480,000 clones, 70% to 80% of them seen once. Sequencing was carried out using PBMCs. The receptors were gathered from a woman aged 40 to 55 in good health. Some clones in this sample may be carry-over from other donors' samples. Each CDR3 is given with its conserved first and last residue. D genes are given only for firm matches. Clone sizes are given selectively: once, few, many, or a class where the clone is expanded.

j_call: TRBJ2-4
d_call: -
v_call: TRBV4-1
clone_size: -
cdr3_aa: CASSQTGRGPRNIQYF
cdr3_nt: TGCGCCAGCAGCCAAACCGGGAGGGGGCCCCGAAACATTCAGTACTTC

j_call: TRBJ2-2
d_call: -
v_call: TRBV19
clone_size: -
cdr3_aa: CASSPNRDTTGELFF
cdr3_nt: TGTGCCAGTAGTCCTAACAGGGATACCACCGGGGAGCTGTTTTTT

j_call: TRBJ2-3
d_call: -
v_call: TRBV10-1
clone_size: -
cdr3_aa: CASSTLSEDTQYF
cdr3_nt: TGCGCCAGCAGCACTTTGAGTGAAGATACGCAGTATTTT

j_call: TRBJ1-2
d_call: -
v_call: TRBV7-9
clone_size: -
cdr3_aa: CASSLGNNYGYTF
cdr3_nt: TGTGCCAGCAGCTTGGGCAATAACTATGGCTACACCTTC

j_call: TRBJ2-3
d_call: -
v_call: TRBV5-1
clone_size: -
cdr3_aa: CASSLGPRGAVDTQYF
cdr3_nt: TGCGCCAGCAGCTTGGGGCCGCGTGGGGCGGTGGATACGCAGTATTTT

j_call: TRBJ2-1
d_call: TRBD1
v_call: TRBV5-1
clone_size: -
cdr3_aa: CASSYGTGLNNEQFF
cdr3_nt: TGCGCCAGCAGCTACGGGACAGGGTTAAACAATGAGCAGTTCTTC

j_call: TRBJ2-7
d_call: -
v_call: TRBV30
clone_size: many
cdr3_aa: CAWSVLGDYEQYF
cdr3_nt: TGTGCCTGGAGTGTACTGGGGGACTACGAGCAGTACTTC

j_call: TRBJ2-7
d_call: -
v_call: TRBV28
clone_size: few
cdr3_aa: CASGDLGAGPYEQYF
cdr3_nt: TGTGCCAGCGGGGATCTTGGGGCCGGACCCTACGAGCAGTACTTC

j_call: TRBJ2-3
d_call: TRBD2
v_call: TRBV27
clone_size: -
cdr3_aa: CASRRTGTSGLRGGDTQYF
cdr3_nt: TGTGCCAGCAGGAGGACCGGGACTAGCGGGCTGCGTGGTGGGGATACGCAGTATTTT

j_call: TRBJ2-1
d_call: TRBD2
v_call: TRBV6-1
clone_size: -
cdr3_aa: CASTPGGPSNEQFF
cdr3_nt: TGTGCCAGCACCCCGGGAGGGCCGTCGAATGAGCAGTTCTTC

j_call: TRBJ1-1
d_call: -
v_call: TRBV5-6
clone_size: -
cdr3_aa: CASSLGRPDTEAFF
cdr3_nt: TGTGCCAGCAGCTTGGGTCGGCCGGACACTGAAGCTTTCTTT

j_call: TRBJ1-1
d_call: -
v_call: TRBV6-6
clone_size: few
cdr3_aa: CASSYNGYTEAFF
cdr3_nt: TGTGCCAGCAGTTACAATGGGTACACTGAAGCTTTCTTT

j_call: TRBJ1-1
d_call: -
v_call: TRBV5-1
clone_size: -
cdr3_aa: CASSWKTTQVNTEAFF
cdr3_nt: TGCGCCAGCAGCTGGAAGACAACCCAGGTAAACACTGAAGCTTTCTTT

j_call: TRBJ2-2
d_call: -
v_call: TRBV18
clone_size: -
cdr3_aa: CASSPGDTGINGELFF
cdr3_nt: TGTGCCAGCTCACCGGGGGACACTGGAATAAACGGGGAGCTGTTTTTT

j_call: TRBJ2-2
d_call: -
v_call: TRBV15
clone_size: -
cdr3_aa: CATSRDTGELFF
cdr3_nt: TGTGCCACCAGCAGAGACACCGGGGAGCTGTTTTTT

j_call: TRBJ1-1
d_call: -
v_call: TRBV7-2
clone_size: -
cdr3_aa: CASSLAGGRLYTEAFF
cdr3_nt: TGTGCCAGCAGCTTAGCCGGGGGGAGGTTGTACACTGAAGCTTTCTTT

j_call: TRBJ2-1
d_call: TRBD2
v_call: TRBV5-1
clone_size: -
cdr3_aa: CASSFRGLADEQFF
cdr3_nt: TGCGCCAGCAGCTTTAGGGGACTAGCGGATGAGCAGTTCTTC

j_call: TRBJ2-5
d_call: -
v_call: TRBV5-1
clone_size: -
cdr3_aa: CASSWAVLGQETQYF
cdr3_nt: TGCGCCAGCAGCTGGGCGGTGTTGGGACAAGAGACCCAGTACTTC

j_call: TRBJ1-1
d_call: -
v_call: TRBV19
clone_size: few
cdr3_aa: CASSMGGLRDTEAFF
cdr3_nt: TGTGCCAGTAGTATGGGCGGGTTGCGGGACACTGAAGCTTTCTTT

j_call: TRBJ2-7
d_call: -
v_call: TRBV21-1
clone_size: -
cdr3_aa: CASSKAQHGNHLYEQYF
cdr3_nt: TGTGCCAGCAGCAAAGCGCAACACGGCAACCACCTTTACGAGCAGTACTTC

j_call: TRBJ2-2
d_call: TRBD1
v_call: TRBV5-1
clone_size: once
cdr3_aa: CASSLGQGVTGELFF
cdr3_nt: TGCGCCAGCAGCTTGGGACAGGGAGTCACCGGGGAGCTGTTTTTT

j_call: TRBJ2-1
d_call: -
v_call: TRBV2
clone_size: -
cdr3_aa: CASSETANEQFF
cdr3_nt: TGTGCCAGCAGTGAAACAGCAAATGAGCAGTTCTTC

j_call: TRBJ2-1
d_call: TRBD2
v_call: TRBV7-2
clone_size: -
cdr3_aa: CASSRRTSGSNEQFF
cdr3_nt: TGTGCCAGCAGCCGCCGGACTAGCGGGAGCAATGAGCAGTTCTTC

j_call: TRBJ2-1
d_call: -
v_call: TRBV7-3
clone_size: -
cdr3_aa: CASSPVAESYNEQFF
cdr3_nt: TGTGCCAGCAGCCCCGTGGCAGAATCCTACAATGAGCAGTTCTTC

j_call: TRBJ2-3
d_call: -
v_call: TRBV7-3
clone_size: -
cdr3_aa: CASSPLGTTDTQYF
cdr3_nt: TGTGCCAGCAGCCCCTTGGGTACCACAGATACGCAGTATTTT

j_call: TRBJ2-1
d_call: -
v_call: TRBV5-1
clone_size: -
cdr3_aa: CASSWGTRDNEQFF
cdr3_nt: TGCGCCAGCAGCTGGGGGACTCGGGACAATGAGCAGTTCTTC

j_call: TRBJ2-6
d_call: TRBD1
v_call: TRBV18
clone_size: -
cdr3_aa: CASSPGDRGSGANVLTF
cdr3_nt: TGTGCCAGCTCACCAGGGGACAGGGGTTCTGGGGCCAACGTCCTGACTTTC

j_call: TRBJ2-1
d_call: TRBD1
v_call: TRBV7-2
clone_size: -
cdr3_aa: CASSHRDRVTYNEQFF
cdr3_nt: TGTGCCAGCAGCCACCGGGACAGGGTTACCTACAATGAGCAGTTCTTC

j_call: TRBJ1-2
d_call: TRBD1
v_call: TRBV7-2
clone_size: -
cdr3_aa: CASSTQLGTDDGYTF
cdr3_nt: TGTGCCAGCAGCACACAACTTGGGACAGACGATGGCTACACCTTC

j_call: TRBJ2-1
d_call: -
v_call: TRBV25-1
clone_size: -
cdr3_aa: CASSALEGRVGNNEQFF
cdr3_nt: TGTGCCAGCAGTGCCCTGGAGGGCAGGGTGGGGAACAATGAGCAGTTCTTC

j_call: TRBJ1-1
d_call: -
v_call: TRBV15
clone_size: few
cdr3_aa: CATSRDLGTEAFF
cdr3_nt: TGTGCCACCAGCAGAGATCTTGGCACTGAAGCTTTCTTT

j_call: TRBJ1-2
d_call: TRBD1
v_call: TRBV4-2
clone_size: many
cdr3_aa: CASSHTGPGQGTYGYTF
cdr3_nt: TGTGCCAGCAGCCACACTGGCCCGGGACAGGGGACCTATGGCTACACCTTC

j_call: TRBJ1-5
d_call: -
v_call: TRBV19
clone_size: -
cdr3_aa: CASSNFNQPQHF
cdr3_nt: TGTGCCAGTTCAAACTTCAATCAGCCCCAGCATTTT